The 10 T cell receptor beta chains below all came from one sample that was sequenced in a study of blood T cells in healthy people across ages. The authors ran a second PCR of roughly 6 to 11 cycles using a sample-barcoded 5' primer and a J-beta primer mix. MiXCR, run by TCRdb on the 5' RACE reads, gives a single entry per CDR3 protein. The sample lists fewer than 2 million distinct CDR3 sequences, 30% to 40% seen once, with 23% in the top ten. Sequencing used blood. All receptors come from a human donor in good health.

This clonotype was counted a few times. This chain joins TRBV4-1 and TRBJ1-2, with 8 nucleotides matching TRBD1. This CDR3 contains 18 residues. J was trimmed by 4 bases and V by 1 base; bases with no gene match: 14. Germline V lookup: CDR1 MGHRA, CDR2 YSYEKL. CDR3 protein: CASSQVISRTGRGYGYTF. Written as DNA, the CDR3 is TGCGCCAGCAGCCAAGTTATTAGTCGGACAGGGAGGGGCTATGGCTACACCTTC.

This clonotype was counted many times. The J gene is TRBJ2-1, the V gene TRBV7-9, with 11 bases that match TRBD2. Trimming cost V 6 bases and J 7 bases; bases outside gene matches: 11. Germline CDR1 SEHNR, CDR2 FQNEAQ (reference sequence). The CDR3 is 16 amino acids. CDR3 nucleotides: TGTGCCAGCAGACCTGGACTAGCGGGCATGGGGAATGAGCAGTTCTTC. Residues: CASRPGLAGMGNEQFF. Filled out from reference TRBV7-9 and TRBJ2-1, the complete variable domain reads DTGVSQNPRHKITKRGQNVTFRCDPISEHNRLYWYRQTLGQGPEFLTYFQNEAQLEKSRLLSDRFSAERPKGSFSTLEIQRTEQGDSAMYLCASRPGLAGMGNEQFFGPGTRLTVL.

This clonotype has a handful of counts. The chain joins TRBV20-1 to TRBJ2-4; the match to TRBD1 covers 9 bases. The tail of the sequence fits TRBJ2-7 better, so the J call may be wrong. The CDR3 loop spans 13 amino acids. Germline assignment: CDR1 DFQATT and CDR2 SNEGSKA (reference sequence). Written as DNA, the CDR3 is TGCAGTGCCACCGGGACAGGGAGGCTCGAGCAGTACTTC. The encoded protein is CSATGTGRLEQYF.

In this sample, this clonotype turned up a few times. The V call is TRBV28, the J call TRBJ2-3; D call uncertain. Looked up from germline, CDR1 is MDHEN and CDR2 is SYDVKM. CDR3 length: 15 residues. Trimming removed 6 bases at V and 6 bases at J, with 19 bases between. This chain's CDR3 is CASRQKYERADTQYF. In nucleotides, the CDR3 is TGTGCCAGCAGGCAGAAGTATGAGCGTGCGGATACGCAGTATTTT.

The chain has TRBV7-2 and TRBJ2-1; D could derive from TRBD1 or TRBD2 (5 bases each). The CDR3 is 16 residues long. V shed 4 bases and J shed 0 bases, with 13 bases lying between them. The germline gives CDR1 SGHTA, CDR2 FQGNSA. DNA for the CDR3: TGTGCCAGCAGCTCAACCGGGGCGGACTCCTACAATGAGCAGTTCTTC. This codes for CASSSTGADSYNEQFF.

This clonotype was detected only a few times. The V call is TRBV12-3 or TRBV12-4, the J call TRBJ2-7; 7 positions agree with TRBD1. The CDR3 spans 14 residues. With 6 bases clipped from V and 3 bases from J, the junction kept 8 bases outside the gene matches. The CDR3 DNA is TGTGCCAGCAGGTACAGGGGTGGAGGCTACGAGCAGTACTTC. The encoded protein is CASRYRGGGYEQYF.

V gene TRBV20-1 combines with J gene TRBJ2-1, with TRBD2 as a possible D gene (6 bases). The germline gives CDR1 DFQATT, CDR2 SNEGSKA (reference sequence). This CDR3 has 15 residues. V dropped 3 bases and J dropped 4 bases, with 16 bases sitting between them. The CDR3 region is CSASGGSLRYNEQFF. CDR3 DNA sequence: TGCAGTGCTAGCGGGGGATCCTTACGTTACAATGAGCAGTTCTTC.

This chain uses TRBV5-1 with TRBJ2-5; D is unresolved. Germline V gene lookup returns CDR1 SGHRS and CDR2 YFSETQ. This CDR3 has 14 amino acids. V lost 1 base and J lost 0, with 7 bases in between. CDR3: CASSLLSNQETQYF. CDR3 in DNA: TGCGCCAGCAGCTTGTTATCCAACCAAGAGACCCAGTACTTC. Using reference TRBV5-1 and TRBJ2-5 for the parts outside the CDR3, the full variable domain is KAGVTQTPRYLIKTRGQQVTLSCSPISGHRSVSWYQQTPGQGLQFLFEYFSETQRNKGNFPGRFSGRQFSNSRSEMNVSTLELGDSALYLCASSLLSNQETQYFGPGTRLLVL.

For the CDR3, the DNA is TGCGCCAGCAGCTTGGGAGTTTTCGACCCTGAAGCTTTCTTT. Encoded protein: CASSLGVFDPEAFF. The rearrangement joins TRBV5-1 to TRBJ1-1; D is unclear. This CDR3 is built from 14 residues. The V end lost 0 bases, the J end lost 6 bases, and 12 bases lay between the germline ends. Germline CDR1 reads SGHRS; CDR2 reads YFSETQ.

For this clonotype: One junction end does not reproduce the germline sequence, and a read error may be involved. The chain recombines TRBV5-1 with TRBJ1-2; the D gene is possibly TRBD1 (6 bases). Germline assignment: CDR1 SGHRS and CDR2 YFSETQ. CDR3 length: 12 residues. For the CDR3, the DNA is TGCGCCAGCAGCTTGGCCTGGGGGGGCTGCACCTTC. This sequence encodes CASSLAWGGCTF. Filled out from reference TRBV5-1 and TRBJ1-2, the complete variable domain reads KAGVTQTPRYLIKTRGQQVTLSCSPISGHRSVSWYQQTPGQGLQFLFEYFSETQRNKGNFPGRFSGRQFSNSRSEMNVSTLELGDSALYLCASSLAWGGCTFGSGTRLTVV.